Below, 15 T cell receptor beta chains from the same sample are listed, as sequenced in a study of a mutant IDH1 vaccine in newly diagnosed glioma. The time point here: baseline, week 1 (first vaccination visit). The treatment denotes: pre-vaccination baseline after standard-of-care therapy. Sequencing was performed with immunoSEQ multiplex PCR; in TCRdb, only in-frame clones are kept and a portion is missing. The sample consists of roughly 51,000 clones, 80% to 90% of them appearing once. Sample: PBMCs, taken from a glioma patient treated with radiotherapy, temozolomide or both. Every receptor here comes from a man between 40 and 49 years old with glioma.

The chain recombines TRBV7-9 with TRBJ2-7; D unresolved. V shed 1 base and J shed 3 bases, with 10 bases lying between them. Germline V gene sequence: CDR1 SEHNR, CDR2 FQNEAQ (reference sequence). This CDR3 contains 14 residues. The CDR3 DNA sequence: TGTGCCAGCAGCTTAGTTGGCGAAATCTACGAGCAGTACTTC. It yields the protein CASSLVGEIYEQYF.

The V and J genes are TRBV5-6 and TRBJ2-7; maybe TRBD2 (5 bases). V lost 2 bases and J 5 bases, leaving 8 bases between the germline ends. CDR1 is SGHDT and CDR2 is YYEEEE in the germline V gene. There are 12 residues in the CDR3. CDR3 nucleotide sequence: TGTGCCAGCAGCTTCCCGAGGGACGAGCAGTACTTC. Amino acids: CASSFPRDEQYF.

In its sample, this clone was seen once. The chain is built from TRBV10-2 and TRBJ2-7, with 10 positions matching TRBD1. Germline assignment: CDR1 WSHSY and CDR2 SAAADI. V was pared by 7 bases and J by 5 bases, with 14 bases of the junction left unmatched. There are 16 residues in the CDR3. The CDR3 region has the DNA TGCGCCAGCAAGGAGACAGGGGGCGCCTCGAAAAACGAGCAGTACTTC. Its protein is CASKETGGASKNEQYF.

The chain employs TRBV9 and TRBJ2-2; either TRBD1 or TRBD2 may supply D (6 bases each). Between the trimmed V and J ends, which lost 4 bases and 3 bases, there was a span of 13 bases. This CDR3 spans 15 amino acids. Germline assignment: CDR1 SGDLS and CDR2 YYNGEE. The CDR3 region has the DNA TGTGCCAGCAGCACCCAGGGGAGGCACACCGGGGAGCTGTTTTTT. Encoded protein: CASSTQGRHTGELFF.

The chain has TRBV11-3 and TRBJ2-7; D ambiguous. The length of the CDR3 is 14 residues. Germline values: CDR1 SGHNT, CDR2 YENEEA. V shed 4 bases and J shed 2 bases, with 12 bases lying between them. The CDR3 DNA sequence: TGTGCCAGCAGCTCGCACCAATTCCCCTACGAGCAGTACTTC. This gives the protein CASSSHQFPYEQYF.

The chain employs TRBV9 and TRBJ2-1, with a tentative D call TRBD2 (5 bases). This CDR3 is built from 15 residues. Deletions cut 0 bases from V and 6 bases from J, with 13 bases between. Germline lookup yields CDR1 SGDLS and CDR2 YYNGEE. The CDR3 region is CASSVGWEPSNEQFF. The DNA for the CDR3 is TGTGCCAGCAGCGTAGGGTGGGAGCCCTCCAATGAGCAGTTCTTC. Based on the CDR3 plus reference TRBV9 and TRBJ2-1, the full variable domain is DSGVTQTPKHLITATGQRVTLRCSPRSGDLSVYWYQQSLDQGLQFLIQYYNGEERAKGNILERFSAQQFPDLHSELNLSSLELGDSALYFCASSVGWEPSNEQFFGPGTRLTVL.

This clone appeared a few times. The chain couples TRBV18 to TRBJ2-1; TRBD1 or TRBD2 may be the D gene (5 bases each). This CDR3 has 13 amino acids. Trimming took off 3 bases at V and 3 bases at J, with 6 bases between the two ends. CDR1 is KGHSH, CDR2 LQKENI, per germline. The chain's CDR3 is CASSPGGYNEQFF. For the CDR3, the DNA is TGTGCCAGCTCACCTGGGGGCTACAATGAGCAGTTCTTC.

The V and J genes are TRBV5-4 and TRBJ2-7; D call uncertain. Germline V CDR1 and CDR2: SGHNT, YYREEE (reference sequence). The germline V and J ends were trimmed by 1 base and 6 bases, with 8 bases remaining between them. CDR3 length equals 12 residues. CDR3 DNA: TGTGCCAGCAGCTTGAACCTGGGCGAGCAGTACTTC. Translated, it gives CASSLNLGEQYF.

This chain links TRBV4-2 with TRBJ2-1; 10 bases are a match to TRBD2. The germline V gene encodes CDR1 LGHNA and CDR2 YNFKEQ. The CDR3 has 16 amino acids. Trimming took 1 base from V and 6 from J; bases not matched to a gene: 6. As DNA, the CDR3 is TGTGCCAGCAGCCAAGGCTCGCTAGCGGGAGTCAATGAGCAGTTCTTC. Translation: CASSQGSLAGVNEQFF.

This chain joins TRBV27 and TRBJ2-5; TRBD1 is a possible D gene (6 bases). This CDR3 has 13 residues. The V gene's germline CDR1 is MNHEY and CDR2 SMNVEV (reference sequence). V lost 5 bases and J lost 2, with 9 bases in between. In DNA form, the CDR3 reads TGTGCCAGCAGTCTAAGGGGGCAAGAGACCCAGTACTTC. Encoded protein: CASSLRGQETQYF.

The chain links TRBV9 to TRBJ1-3; 8 bases agree with TRBD1. Germline CDR1 and CDR2: SGDLS and YYNGEE. The trim removed 2 bases at V and 4 bases at J, leaving 8 bases unmatched. The CDR3 length is 16 residues. CDR3 loop: CASSVGITGGGNTIYF. The CDR3 coding sequence is TGTGCCAGCAGCGTGGGGATTACAGGGGGAGGAAACACCATATATTTT.

This chain connects TRBV14 to TRBJ2-4; no clear D. The CDR3 loop spans 13 amino acids. V lost 2 bases to trimming and J lost 3 bases, with 5 bases between them. The germline gives CDR1 SGHDN, CDR2 FVKESK. The CDR3 reads CASSQRVKNIQYF. CDR3 sequence (DNA): TGTGCCAGCAGCCAACGGGTCAAAAACATTCAGTACTTC.

This clone has more than one count but fewer than ten. The chain joins TRBV7-2 to TRBJ2-4; the D is unclear. The CDR3 length is 13 residues. Trimming took 0 bases from V and 11 from J, leaving 11 bases between them. CDR1 and CDR2 from the germline V gene are SGHTA and FQGNSA. CDR3 nucleotide sequence: TGTGCCAGCAGCTTAGCGGGGTTTGACGTTCAGTACTTC. This translates into CASSLAGFDVQYF.

This clone was observed once. An end of the junction differs from the germline gene, which may be a read error. The genes are TRBV5-4 and TRBJ2-7; maybe TRBD1 (5 bases). Germline V gene sequence: CDR1 SGHNT, CDR2 YYREEE (reference sequence). CDR3 length: 13 amino acids. This CDR3 is CASSPTASHEQYF. CDR3 coding DNA: TGTGCCAGCAGCCCGACAGCCTCCCACGAGCAGTACTTC.

In this sample, this clone turned up once. The chain joins TRBV5-4 to TRBJ2-1, with 11 bases identical to TRBD2. Germline CDR1 reads SGHNT; CDR2 reads YYREEE (reference sequence). Trimming cost V 0 bases and J 9 bases; bases outside gene matches: 2. This CDR3 comprises 14 residues. The CDR3 spells CASSLELAGGEQFF. The CDR3 DNA reads TGTGCCAGCAGCTTGGAGCTAGCGGGAGGTGAGCAGTTCTTC. The entire variable domain, with the rest obtained from reference TRBV5-4 and TRBJ2-1, is as follows: ETGVTQSPTHLIKTRGQQVTLRCSSQSGHNTVSWYQQALGQGPQFIFQYYREEENGRGNFPPRFSGLQFPNYSSELNVNALELDDSALYLCASSLELAGGEQFFGPGTRLTVL.